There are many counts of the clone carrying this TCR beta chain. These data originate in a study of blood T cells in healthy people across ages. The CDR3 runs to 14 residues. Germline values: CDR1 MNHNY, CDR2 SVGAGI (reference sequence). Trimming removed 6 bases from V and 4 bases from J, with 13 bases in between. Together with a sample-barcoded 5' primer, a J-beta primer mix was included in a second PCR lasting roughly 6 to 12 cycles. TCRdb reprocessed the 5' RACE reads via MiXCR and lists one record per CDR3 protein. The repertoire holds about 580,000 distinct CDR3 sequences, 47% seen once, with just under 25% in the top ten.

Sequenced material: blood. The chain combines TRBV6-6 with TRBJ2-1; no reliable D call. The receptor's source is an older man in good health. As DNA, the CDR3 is TGTGCCAGCAGCCGCCAGGACGTTTACAATGAGCAGTTCTTC. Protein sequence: CASSRQDVYNEQFF.